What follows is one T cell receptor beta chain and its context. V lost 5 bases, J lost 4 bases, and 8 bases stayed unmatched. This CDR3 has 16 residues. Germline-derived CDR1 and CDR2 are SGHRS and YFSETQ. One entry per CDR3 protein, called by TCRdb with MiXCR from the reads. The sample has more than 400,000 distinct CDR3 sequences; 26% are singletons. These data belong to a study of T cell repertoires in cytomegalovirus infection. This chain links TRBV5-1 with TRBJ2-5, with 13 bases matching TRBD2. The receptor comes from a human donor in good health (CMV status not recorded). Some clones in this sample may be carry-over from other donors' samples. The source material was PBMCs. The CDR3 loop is CASRRGLAGIGETQYF. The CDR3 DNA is TGCGCCAGCAGGAGGGGACTAGCGGGGATCGGAGAGACCCAGTACTTC.